This T cell receptor beta chain was found in a study of T cell responses to AZD1222 COVID-19 vaccine. Study conclusions and caveats: Donors were chiefly white British, with a greater number of females, and clonal diversity was perhaps underestimated. Variant regions that are unmutated are reportedly the target of nearly half of spike-specific TCRs.

This CDR3 has 12 amino acids. CDR1 and CDR2 (germline): MGHRA, YSYEKL. Trimming stripped 1 base from V and 5 bases from J, with 4 bases between. About this clone: Its target is not known.

TCRdb's table, derived via immunoSEQ multiplex PCR, lists solely in-frame clones and lacks some. Altogether about 160,000 clones are present, under 95% being singletons, with the ten largest covering more than 3%. The sequencing here drew on peripheral blood, taken 28 days after the second AZD1222 dose. This chain joins TRBV4-1 and TRBJ2-3; D remains unclear. This clonotype was sampled from an adult who received the AZD1222 COVID-19 vaccine. The CDR3 nucleotides are TGCGCCAGCAGCCAAGTTCTAGATACGCAGTATTTT. Translated: CASSQVLDTQYF.